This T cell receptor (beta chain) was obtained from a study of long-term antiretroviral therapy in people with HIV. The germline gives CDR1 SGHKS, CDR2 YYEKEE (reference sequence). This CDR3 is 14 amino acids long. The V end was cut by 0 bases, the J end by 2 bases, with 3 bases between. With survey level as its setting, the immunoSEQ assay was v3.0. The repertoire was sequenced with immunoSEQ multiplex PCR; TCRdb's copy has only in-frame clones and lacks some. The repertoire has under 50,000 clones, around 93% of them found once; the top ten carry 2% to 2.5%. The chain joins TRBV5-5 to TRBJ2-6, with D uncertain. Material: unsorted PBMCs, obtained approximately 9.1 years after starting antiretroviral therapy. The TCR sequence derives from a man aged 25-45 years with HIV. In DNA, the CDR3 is TGTGCCAGCAGCTTGGGGGCTGGGGCCAACGTCCTGACTTTC. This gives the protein CASSLGAGANVLTF.